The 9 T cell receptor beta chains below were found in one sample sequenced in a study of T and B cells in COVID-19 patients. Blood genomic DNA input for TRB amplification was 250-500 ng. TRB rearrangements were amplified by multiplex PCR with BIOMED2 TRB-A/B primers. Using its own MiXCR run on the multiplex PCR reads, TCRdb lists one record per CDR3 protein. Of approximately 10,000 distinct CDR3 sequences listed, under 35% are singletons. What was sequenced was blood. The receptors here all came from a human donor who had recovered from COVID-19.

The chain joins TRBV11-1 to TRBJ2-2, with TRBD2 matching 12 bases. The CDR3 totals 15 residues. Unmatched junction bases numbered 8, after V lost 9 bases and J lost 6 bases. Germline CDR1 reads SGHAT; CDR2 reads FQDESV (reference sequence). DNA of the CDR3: TGTGCCAGTTCCCCTAGCGGGAGGGTGGCCGGGGAGCTGTTTTTT. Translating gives CASSPSGRVAGELFF.

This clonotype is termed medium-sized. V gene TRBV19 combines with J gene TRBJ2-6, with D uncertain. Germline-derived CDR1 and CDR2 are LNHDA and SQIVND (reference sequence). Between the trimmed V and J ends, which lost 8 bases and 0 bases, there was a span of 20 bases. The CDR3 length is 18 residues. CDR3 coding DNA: TGTGCCAGTGGGCCGAGCAGGCCCCGACGCTCTGGGGCCAACGTCCTGACTTTC. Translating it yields CASGPSRPRRSGANVLTF.

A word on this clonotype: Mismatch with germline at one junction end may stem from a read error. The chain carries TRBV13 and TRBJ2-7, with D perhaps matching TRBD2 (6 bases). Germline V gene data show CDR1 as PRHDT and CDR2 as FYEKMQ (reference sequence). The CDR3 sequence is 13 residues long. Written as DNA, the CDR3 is TGTGCCACCCAGCTCGGGGGATCCTACGAGCAGTGCTTC. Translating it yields CATQLGGSYEQCF.

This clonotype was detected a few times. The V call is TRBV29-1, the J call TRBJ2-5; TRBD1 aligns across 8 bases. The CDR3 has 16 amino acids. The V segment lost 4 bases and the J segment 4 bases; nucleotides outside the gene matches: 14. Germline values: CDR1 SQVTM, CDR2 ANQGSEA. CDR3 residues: CSVVTPWTGIRETQYF. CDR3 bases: TGCAGCGTTGTTACCCCTTGGACAGGGATTAGAGAGACCCAGTACTTC.

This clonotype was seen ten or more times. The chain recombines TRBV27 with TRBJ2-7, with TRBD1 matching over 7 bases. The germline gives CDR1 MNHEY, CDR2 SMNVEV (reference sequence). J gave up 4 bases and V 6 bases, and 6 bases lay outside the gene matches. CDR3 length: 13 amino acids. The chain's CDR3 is CASSLGQYYEQYF. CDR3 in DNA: TGTGCCAGCAGCCTGGGACAGTATTACGAGCAGTACTTC.

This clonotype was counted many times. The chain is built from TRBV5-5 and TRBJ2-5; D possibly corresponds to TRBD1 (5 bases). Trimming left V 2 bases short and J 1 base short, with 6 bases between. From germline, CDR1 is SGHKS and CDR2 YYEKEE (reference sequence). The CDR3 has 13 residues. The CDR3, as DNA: TGTGCCAGCAGCTTAGGGGTCCAAGAGACCCAGTACTTC. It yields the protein CASSLGVQETQYF.

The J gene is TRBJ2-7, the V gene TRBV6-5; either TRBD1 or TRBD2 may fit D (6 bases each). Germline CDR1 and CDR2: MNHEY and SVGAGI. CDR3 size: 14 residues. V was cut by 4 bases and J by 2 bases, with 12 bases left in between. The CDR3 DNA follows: TGTGCCAGCAGTTCTAATGGGGGGCCCTACGAGCAGTACTTC. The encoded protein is CASSSNGGPYEQYF.

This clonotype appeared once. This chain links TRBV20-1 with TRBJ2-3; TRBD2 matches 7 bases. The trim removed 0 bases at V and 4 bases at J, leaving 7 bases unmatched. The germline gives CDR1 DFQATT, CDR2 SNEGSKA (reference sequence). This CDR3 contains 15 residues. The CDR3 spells CSARDGTSVPDTQYF. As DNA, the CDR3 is TGCAGTGCTAGAGATGGTACTAGCGTCCCAGATACGCAGTATTTT.

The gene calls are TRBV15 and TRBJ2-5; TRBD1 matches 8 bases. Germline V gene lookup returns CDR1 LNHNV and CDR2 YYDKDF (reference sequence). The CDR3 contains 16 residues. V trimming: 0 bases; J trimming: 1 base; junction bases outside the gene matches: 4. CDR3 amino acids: CATSRDWTGFQETQYF. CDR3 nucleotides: TGTGCCACCAGCAGAGATTGGACAGGGTTCCAAGAGACCCAGTACTTC.